This TCR beta chain was identified during a study of radiotherapy plus CTLA-4 blockade in lung cancer. At the level of the study: Of the patients, about 17% showed objective responses and approximately 34% attained disease control.

This clone occurred a few times. Its antigen is undetermined. The repertoire was sequenced with immunoSEQ multiplex PCR; TCRdb's copy has only in-frame clones and lacks some. The sample consists of 75,000 to 95,000 clones, around 84% of them appearing once. This CDR3 spans 13 amino acids. The V and J ends lost 6 bases and 4 bases respectively, with 10 bases between them. The germline CDR1 and CDR2 sequences are MNHEY and SVGAGI. Study observations and caveats: Early shifts in blood T cell clones, with interferon-beta, reportedly predicted response best. Some TCR clones had been derived from tumors. These clones expanded in peripheral blood after radiotherapy plus ipilimumab.

The specimen was peripheral blood, collected from a patient treated with radiotherapy plus ipilimumab. The sequence was collected from a human donor with non-small cell lung cancer that progressed on radiotherapy plus ipilimumab. V gene TRBV6-5 combines with J gene TRBJ1-5; D is undetermined. This CDR3 is CASSPNANQPQHF. DNA of the CDR3: TGTGCCAGCAGCCCCAACGCGAATCAGCCCCAGCATTTT.